This TCR beta chain is drawn from a study of cytomegalovirus exposure and HLA in healthy donors. Some clones are missing from TCRdb's copy, which holds only in-frame ones; the method was immunoSEQ multiplex PCR. The sample contains about 200,000 clones, 70% to 90% of which appear only once. There are 14 residues in the CDR3. CDR1 is MDHEN and CDR2 is SYDVKM in the germline V gene. The junction had 8 bases not matched to a gene; V was cut back by 2 bases and J by 8 bases. The specimen was PBMCs. The chain carries TRBV28 and TRBJ1-2; 7 bases align to TRBD1. The source is a woman between 18 and 29 years old in good health and CMV-seronegative. CDR3 nucleotides: TGTGCCAGCAGTTTACTTGAGGGGGCTGGGGGCTACACCTTC. This codes for CASSLLEGAGGYTF.